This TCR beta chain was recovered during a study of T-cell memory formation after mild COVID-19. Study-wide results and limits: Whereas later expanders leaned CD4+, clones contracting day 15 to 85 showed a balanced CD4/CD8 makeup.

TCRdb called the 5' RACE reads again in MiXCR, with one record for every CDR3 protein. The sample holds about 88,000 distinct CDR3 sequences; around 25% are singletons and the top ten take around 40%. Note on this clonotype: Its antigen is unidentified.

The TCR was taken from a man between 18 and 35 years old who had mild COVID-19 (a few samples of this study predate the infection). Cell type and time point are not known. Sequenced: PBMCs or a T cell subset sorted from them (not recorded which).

The CDR3 DNA sequence: TGCGCCAGCAGCTTTGACAGGTGGAACACTGAAGCTTTCTTT. The encoded protein is CASSFDRWNTEAFF. This chain joins TRBV5-1 and TRBJ1-1, with D perhaps matching TRBD1 (6 bases). This CDR3 is 14 amino acids long. CDR1 is SGHRS and CDR2 is YFSETQ in the germline V gene. V was pared by 2 bases and J by 1 base, with 9 bases between.